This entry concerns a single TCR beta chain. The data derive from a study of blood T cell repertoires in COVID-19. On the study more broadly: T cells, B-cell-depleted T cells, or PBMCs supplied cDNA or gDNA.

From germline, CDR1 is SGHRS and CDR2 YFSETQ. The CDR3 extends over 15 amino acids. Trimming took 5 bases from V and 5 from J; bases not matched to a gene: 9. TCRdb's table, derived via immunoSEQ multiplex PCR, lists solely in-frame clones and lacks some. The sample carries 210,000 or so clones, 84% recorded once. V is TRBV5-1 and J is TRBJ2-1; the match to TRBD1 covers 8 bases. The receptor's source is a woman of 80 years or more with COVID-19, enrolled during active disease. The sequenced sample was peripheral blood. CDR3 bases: TGCGCCAGCAGTATTATGACAGGGGCGAACAATGAGCAGTTCTTC. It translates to CASSIMTGANNEQFF.